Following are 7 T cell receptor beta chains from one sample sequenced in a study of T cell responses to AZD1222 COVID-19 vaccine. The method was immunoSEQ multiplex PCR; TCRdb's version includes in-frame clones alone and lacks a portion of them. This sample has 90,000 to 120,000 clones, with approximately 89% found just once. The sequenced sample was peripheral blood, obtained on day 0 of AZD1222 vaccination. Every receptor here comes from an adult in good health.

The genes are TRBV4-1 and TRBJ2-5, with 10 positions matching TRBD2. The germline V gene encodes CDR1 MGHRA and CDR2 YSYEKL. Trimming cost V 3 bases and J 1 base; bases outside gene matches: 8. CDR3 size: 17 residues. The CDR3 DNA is TGCGCCAGCAGCCAGGGGGGAACTAGCGGGGCCCAAGAGACCCAGTACTTC. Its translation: CASSQGGTSGAQETQYF.

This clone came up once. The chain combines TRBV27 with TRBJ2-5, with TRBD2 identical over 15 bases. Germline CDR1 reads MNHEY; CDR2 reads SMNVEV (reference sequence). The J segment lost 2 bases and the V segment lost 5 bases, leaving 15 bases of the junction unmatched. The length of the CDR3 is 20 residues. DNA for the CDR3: TGTGCCAGCAGTAAAACTCGGACTAGCGGGGGGGCCACGTGGCAAGAGACCCAGTACTTC. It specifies CASSKTRTSGGATWQETQYF.

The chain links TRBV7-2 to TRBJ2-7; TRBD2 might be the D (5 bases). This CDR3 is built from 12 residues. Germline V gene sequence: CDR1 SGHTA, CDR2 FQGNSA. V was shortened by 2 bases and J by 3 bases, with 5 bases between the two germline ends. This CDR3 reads CASSLTSYEQYF. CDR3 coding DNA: TGTGCCAGCAGCTTAACTAGCTACGAGCAGTACTTC.

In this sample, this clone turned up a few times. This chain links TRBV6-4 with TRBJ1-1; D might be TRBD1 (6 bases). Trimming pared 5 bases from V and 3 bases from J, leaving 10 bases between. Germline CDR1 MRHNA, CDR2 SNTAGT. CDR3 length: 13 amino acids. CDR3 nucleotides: TGTGCCAGCAGTAGCAGGGGAGACACTGAAGCTTTCTTT. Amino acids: CASSSRGDTEAFF.

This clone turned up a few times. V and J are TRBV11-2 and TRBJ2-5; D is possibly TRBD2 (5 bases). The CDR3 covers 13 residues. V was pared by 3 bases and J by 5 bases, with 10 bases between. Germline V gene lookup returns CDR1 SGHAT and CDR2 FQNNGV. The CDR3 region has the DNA TGTGCCAGCAGCTTCAGAGGGCTGGAGACCCAGTACTTC. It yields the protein CASSFRGLETQYF. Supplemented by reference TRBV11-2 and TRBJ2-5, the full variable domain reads EAGVAQSPRYKIIEKRQSVAFWCNPISGHATLYWYQQILGQGPKLLIQFQNNGVVDDSQLPKDRFSAERLKGVDSTLKIQPAKLEDSAVYLCASSFRGLETQYFGPGTRLLVL.

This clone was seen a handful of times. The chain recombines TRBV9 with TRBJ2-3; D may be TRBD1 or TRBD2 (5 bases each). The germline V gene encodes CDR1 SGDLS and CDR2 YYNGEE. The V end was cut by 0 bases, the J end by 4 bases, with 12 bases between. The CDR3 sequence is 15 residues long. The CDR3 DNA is TGTGCCAGCAGCGTAGCTACGCAGGGAGCAGATACGCAGTATTTT. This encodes CASSVATQGADTQYF.

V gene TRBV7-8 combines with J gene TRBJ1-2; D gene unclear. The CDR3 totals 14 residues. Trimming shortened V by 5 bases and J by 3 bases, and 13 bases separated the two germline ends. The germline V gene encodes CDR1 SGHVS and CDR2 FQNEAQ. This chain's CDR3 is CASSPTGNDYGYTF. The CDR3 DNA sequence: TGTGCCAGCAGCCCGACTGGAAACGACTATGGCTACACCTTC.